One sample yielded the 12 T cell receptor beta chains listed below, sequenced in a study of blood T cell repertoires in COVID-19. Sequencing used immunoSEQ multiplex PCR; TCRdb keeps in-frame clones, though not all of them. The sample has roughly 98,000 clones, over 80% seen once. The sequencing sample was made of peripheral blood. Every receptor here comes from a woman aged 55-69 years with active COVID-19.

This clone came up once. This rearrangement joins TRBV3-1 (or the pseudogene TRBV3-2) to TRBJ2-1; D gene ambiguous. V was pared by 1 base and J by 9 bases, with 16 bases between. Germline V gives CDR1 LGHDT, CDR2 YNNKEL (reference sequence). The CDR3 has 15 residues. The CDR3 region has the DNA TGTGCCAGCAGCCAAGGGGTCGGGTTTGGAAGTGAGCAGTTCTTC. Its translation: CASSQGVGFGSEQFF.

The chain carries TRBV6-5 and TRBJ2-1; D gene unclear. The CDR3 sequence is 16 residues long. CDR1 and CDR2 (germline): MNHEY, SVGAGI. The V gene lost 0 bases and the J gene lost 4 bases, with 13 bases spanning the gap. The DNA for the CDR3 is TGTGCCAGCAGTTACTCGATACAGAACCTATACAATGAGCAGTTCTTC. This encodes CASSYSIQNLYNEQFF.

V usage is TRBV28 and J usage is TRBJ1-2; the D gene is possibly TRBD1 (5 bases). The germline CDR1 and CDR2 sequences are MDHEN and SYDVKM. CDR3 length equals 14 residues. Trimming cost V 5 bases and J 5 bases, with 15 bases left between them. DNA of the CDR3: TGTGCCAGCAGTGGAGGGACGGCCAAATATGGCTACACCTTC. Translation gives CASSGGTAKYGYTF.

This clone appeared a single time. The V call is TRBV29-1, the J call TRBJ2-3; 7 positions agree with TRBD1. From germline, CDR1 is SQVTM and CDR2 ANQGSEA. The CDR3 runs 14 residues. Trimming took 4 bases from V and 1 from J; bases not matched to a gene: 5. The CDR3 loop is CSVGDRVGTDTQYF. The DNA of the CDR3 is TGCAGCGTTGGCGACAGGGTAGGCACAGATACGCAGTATTTT.

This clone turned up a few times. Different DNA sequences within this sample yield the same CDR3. CDR3 sequence: CASSQGLNQPQHF. The CDR3 nucleotides are TGTGCCAGCAGTCAGGGACTCAATCAGCCCCAGCATTTT. This chain joins TRBV28 and TRBJ1-5; D possibly corresponds to TRBD1 (5 bases). V was pared by 5 bases and J by 3 bases, with 8 bases between. Germline assignment: CDR1 MDHEN and CDR2 SYDVKM. This CDR3 is 13 amino acids long.

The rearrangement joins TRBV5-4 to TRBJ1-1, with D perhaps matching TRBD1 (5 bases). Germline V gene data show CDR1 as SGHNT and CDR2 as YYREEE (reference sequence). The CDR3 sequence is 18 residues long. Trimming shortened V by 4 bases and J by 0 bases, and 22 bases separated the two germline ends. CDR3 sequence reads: CASSLLPLGQRMNTEAFF. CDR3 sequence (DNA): TGTGCCAGCAGCCTCCTACCCCTGGGGCAGAGGATGAACACTGAAGCTTTCTTT.

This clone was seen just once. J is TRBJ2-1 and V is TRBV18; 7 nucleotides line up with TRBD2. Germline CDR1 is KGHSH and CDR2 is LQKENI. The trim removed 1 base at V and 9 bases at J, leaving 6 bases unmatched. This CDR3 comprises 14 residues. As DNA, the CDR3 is TGTGCCAGCTCACCACGGAGGGAGGGTCTTGAGCAGTTCTTC. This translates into CASSPRREGLEQFF.

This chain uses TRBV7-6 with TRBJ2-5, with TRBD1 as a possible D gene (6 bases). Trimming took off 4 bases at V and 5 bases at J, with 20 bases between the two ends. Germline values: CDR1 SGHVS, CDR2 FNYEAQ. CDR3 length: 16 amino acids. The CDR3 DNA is TGTGCCAGCAGCTATTACAGGGTAGGGGGTGAGGAGACCCAGTACTTC. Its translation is CASSYYRVGGEETQYF.

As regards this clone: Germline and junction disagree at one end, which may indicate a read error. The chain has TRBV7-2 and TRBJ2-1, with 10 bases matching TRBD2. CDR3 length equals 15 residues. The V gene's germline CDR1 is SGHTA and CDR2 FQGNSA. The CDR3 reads CASSPRGSGGIGIVF. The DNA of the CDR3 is TGTGCCAGCAGCCCCCGGGGTAGCGGGGGGATAGGTATAGTCTTC.

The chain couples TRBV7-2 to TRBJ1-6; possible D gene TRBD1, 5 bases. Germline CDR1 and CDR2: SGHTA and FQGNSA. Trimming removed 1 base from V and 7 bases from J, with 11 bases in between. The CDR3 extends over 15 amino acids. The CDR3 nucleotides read TGTGCCAGCAGCTTAGACCAGGGTCAGAATTCACCCCTCCACTTT. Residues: CASSLDQGQNSPLHF.

DNA for the CDR3: TGTGCCAGCAGCTTAGGGAGGGTAGCGGGAGGTTGGTACAATGAGCAGTTCTTC. It yields the protein CASSLGRVAGGWYNEQFF. The chain links TRBV11-2 to TRBJ2-1, with 10 positions matching TRBD2. The junction had 10 bases not matched to a gene; V was cut back by 1 base and J by 4 bases. Germline V gene lookup returns CDR1 SGHAT and CDR2 FQNNGV. The CDR3 contains 18 residues.

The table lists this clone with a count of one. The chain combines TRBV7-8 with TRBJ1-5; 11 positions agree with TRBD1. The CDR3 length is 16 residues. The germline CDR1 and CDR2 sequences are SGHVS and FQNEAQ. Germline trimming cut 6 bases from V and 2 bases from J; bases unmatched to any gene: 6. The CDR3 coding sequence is TGTGCCAGCAGAAAGGACAGGGGGCATGGCAATCAGCCCCAGCATTTT. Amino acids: CASRKDRGHGNQPQHF.